The clone carrying this T cell receptor (beta chain) was observed a single time. The antigen is not known. This specimen comes from a study of T cell responses to AZD1222 COVID-19 vaccine. Study background: Investigators merged groups given second doses at roughly 4 or roughly 12 weeks. The study's findings and limits: The donor cohort was predominantly white British with a female majority, and clonal diversity may have been underestimated. Reportedly, close to half of spike-specific TCRs are directed against unmutated variant regions. None of the repertoires were sampled until the peak T cell response had passed.

This CDR3 has 15 residues. V was clipped by 5 bases and J by 5 bases; unmatched bases: 9. Germline V gene sequence: CDR1 SGHTA, CDR2 FQGNSA. Profiling relied on immunoSEQ multiplex PCR, and the TCRdb table lists in-frame clones only, not all of them. The table has roughly 160,000 clones, roughly 86% seen once; the top ten hold 5.5%. The sample was peripheral blood, taken on day 0 of AZD1222 vaccination. The TCR sequence derives from an adult in good health. The chain couples TRBV7-2 to TRBJ2-7, with 10 positions matching TRBD2. CDR3 protein: CASSPGGTSADEQYF. CDR3 sequence (DNA): TGTGCCAGCAGCCCAGGAGGGACTAGCGCGGACGAGCAGTACTTC.